This T cell receptor beta chain was sequenced during a study of blood T cell repertoires in COVID-19. Across the study: Collection of acute and convalescent COVID-19 samples took place in the United States, Italy and Spain.

Per the original methods: Amplifying reference gene primers gave estimates of nucleated cell counts. TCRdb keeps only in-frame clones here, not all; method: immunoSEQ multiplex PCR. V and J calls and clone size come straight from that table; D and trimming were deduced from the DNA. The sample lists over 200,000 clones; under 90% were seen once. This CDR3 is 14 amino acids long. V lost 2 bases to trimming and J lost 5 bases; unmatched junction nucleotides: 2. Germline assignment: CDR1 MNHEY and CDR2 SVGAGI. In Seattle, patients joined the study during active infection and were tracked longitudinally. The chain joins TRBV6-5 to TRBJ2-2; 7 bases fit TRBD1. The TCR was taken from a man aged 45-65 years with COVID-19, enrolled during active disease. The sample consisted of peripheral blood. The CDR3: CASSYRGQTGELFF. CDR3 nucleotides: TGTGCCAGCAGTTACAGGGGGCAGACCGGGGAGCTGTTTTTT.